Shown below are 8 T cell receptor beta chains from a single sample sequenced in a study of blood T cell repertoires in COVID-19. Measured with immunoSEQ multiplex PCR; TCRdb has only the in-frame clones, and not every one. The top ten clones hold 0.75% to 1% of a sample with fewer than 350,000 clones, 88% of them seen once. The sample taken for sequencing was PBMCs or T cells enriched from blood (not recorded which). These receptors were collected from a woman younger than 45 who had recovered from COVID-19.

This clone is a singleton in its sample. The chain uses TRBV5-1 and TRBJ2-3; the D is unclear. The CDR3 has 12 amino acids. Germline V gene sequence: CDR1 SGHRS, CDR2 YFSETQ. V lost 2 bases and J 4 bases, leaving 5 bases between the germline ends. The CDR3 DNA reads TGCGCCAGCAGCTTAACGGCAGATACGCAGTATTTT. Translation: CASSLTADTQYF.

The V and J genes are TRBV19 and TRBJ1-5; D gene uncertain. Germline assignment: CDR1 LNHDA and CDR2 SQIVND (reference sequence). Trimming pared 11 bases from V and 9 bases from J, leaving 17 bases between. CDR3 length: 12 amino acids. Here the CDR3 reads CASGGQDRPQHF. CDR3 in DNA: TGTGCCTCCGGCGGGCAAGATCGGCCCCAGCATTTT.

The chain combines TRBV2 with TRBJ2-7, with a tentative D call TRBD2 (5 bases). V was pared by 1 base and J by 5 bases, with 15 bases between. Germline values: CDR1 SNHLY, CDR2 FYNNEI. The CDR3 covers 15 residues. The CDR3 loop reads CASSEVGEHIDEQYF. The CDR3 DNA reads TGTGCCAGCAGTGAAGTCGGGGAGCATATTGACGAGCAGTACTTC. Drawing the rest from reference TRBV2 and TRBJ2-7, the complete variable domain is EPEVTQTPSHQVTQMGQEVILRCVPISNHLYFYWYRQILGQKVEFLVSFYNNEISEKSEIFDDQFSVERPDGSNFTLKIRSTKLEDSAMYFCASSEVGEHIDEQYFGPGTRLTVT.

This chain links TRBV6-1 with TRBJ1-2; D ambiguous. The CDR3 has 14 residues. Between the trimmed V and J ends, which lost 1 base and 8 bases, there was a span of 14 bases. Germline lookup yields CDR1 MNHNS and CDR2 SASEGT. CDR3 DNA: TGTGCCAGCAGTGAAGGGCAGGTCCCGGGAGGCTACACCTTC. It translates to CASSEGQVPGGYTF.

The rearrangement joins TRBV19 to TRBJ1-5, with no clear D. Per germline, CDR1 LNHDA and CDR2 SQIVND (reference sequence). V was shortened by 3 bases and J by 4 bases, with 10 bases between the two germline ends. This CDR3 spans 14 amino acids. This CDR3 is CASSIRRENQPQHF. As DNA, the CDR3 is TGTGCCAGTAGTATCCGGCGGGAAAATCAGCCCCAGCATTTT.

Here the CDR3 reads CASSQGSDRDYGYTF. The CDR3 DNA reads TGCGCCAGCAGCCAAGGATCGGACAGGGATTATGGCTACACCTTC. The genes are TRBV4-3 and TRBJ1-2, with TRBD1 matching over 8 bases. The V and J ends lost 1 base and 5 bases, in that order; junction bases with no gene match: 6. Germline V gene data show CDR1 as LGHNA and CDR2 as YSLEER. There are 15 residues in the CDR3.

V gene TRBV19 combines with J gene TRBJ2-1; 9 bases are shared with TRBD2. Germline-derived CDR1 and CDR2 are LNHDA and SQIVND (reference sequence). V dropped 3 bases and J dropped 0; count of bases not matched to a gene: 6. The CDR3 totals 17 residues. CDR3 amino acids: CASSMFGSGSSYNEQFF. The CDR3 coding sequence is TGTGCCAGTAGTATGTTCGGTAGCGGGAGCTCCTACAATGAGCAGTTCTTC.

The chain joins TRBV14 to TRBJ1-4; no clear D. Germline V gene data show CDR1 as SGHDN and CDR2 as FVKESK. Trimming left V 2 bases short and J 5 bases short, with 21 bases between. This CDR3 is 18 amino acids long. The CDR3 DNA reads as TGTGCCAGCAGCCAACTCTTAACACCGGGTCAGCGAAATGAAAAACTGTTTTTT. Amino acids: CASSQLLTPGQRNEKLFF.